What follows are 13 T cell receptor beta chains derived from one specimen sequenced in a study of blood T cells in healthy people across ages. Then a second PCR, running roughly 7 to 11 cycles, was carried out with a sample-barcoded 5' primer and a J-beta primer mix. TCRdb used MiXCR to reprocess the 5' RACE reads, holding one entry per CDR3 protein. The sample includes some 800,000 distinct CDR3 sequences, around 43% of them seen just once. Sequencing was carried out using blood. The receptors originated from a man between 60 and 75 years old in good health.

The V gene is TRBV9, the J gene TRBJ2-3; D is perhaps TRBD2 (5 bases). Germline V gene lookup returns CDR1 SGDLS and CDR2 YYNGEE. V gave up 0 bases and J gave up 0 bases, with 8 bases separating them. The CDR3 runs to 15 residues. The CDR3 region is CASSVGTLSTDTQYF. Here the CDR3 DNA reads TGTGCCAGCAGCGTAGGGACTCTTAGCACAGATACGCAGTATTTT.

This chain joins TRBV29-1 and TRBJ2-1; D gene uncertain. The better agreement between TRBJ2-7 and the DNA end casts doubt on the J call. CDR1 is SQVTM, CDR2 ANQGSEA, per germline. This CDR3 region has 14 residues. The CDR3 sequence: CSGTSRVSYNEQYF. The CDR3 coding sequence is TGCAGCGGAACAAGCAGAGTTTCCTACAATGAGCAGTACTTC.

This clonotype was picked up a small number of times. This rearrangement joins TRBV27 to TRBJ2-1; TRBD2 aligns across 12 bases. The DNA matches TRBJ2-7 better at its end, which makes the J call doubtful. CDR3 size: 16 residues. Germline-derived CDR1 and CDR2 are MNHEY and SMNVEV (reference sequence). CDR3 bases: TGTGCCAGCAGTTTATTGACTAGCGGGGGTTACAATGAGCAGTACTTC. Protein sequence: CASSLLTSGGYNEQYF.

V is TRBV5-1 and J is TRBJ2-7; the D is unclear. The CDR3 consists of 15 residues. Germline values: CDR1 SGHRS, CDR2 YFSETQ. With 0 bases removed from V and 1 base from J, the gap between germline ends came to 11 bases. The DNA for the CDR3 is TGCGCCAGCAGCTTGGGCCGGGCTCCGTCCTACGAGCAGTACTTC. As protein: CASSLGRAPSYEQYF.

In this sample, this clonotype turned up many times. A junction boundary mismatches the germline segment, possibly from a read error. This rearrangement joins TRBV2 to TRBJ2-3; TRBD1 is a possible D gene (6 bases). Germline CDR1 SNHLY, CDR2 FYNNEI. The CDR3 runs 14 residues. CDR3 bases: TGCGCCAGCAGCTTACAGGGACCCACAGATACGCAGTATTTT. It yields the protein CASSLQGPTDTQYF.

At least ten counts were recorded for this clonotype. The chain is built from TRBV4-3 and TRBJ2-3, with 9 bases matching TRBD1. This CDR3 comprises 14 residues. V dropped 4 bases and J dropped 4; count of bases not matched to a gene: 3. The germline gives CDR1 LGHNA, CDR2 YSLEER. This CDR3 is CASSPGQGPDTQYF. Here the CDR3 DNA reads TGCGCCAGCAGCCCGGGACAGGGTCCAGATACGCAGTATTTT.

This chain connects TRBV20-1 to TRBJ1-6; D might be TRBD1 (5 bases). CDR3 length: 13 amino acids. Germline-derived CDR1 and CDR2 are DFQATT and SNEGSKA (reference sequence). V was cut by 1 base and J by 6 bases, with 7 bases left in between. CDR3 protein: CSARADSNSPLHF. The CDR3 DNA reads as TGCAGTGCTAGAGCTGACAGTAATTCACCCCTCCACTTT.

The rearrangement joins TRBV7-9 to TRBJ2-5, with TRBD1 as a possible D gene (6 bases). Germline V CDR1 and CDR2: SEHNR, FQNEAQ (reference sequence). The CDR3 totals 15 residues. V was pared by 5 bases and J by 4 bases, with 17 bases between. The CDR3 loop reads CASSRSGQRGETQYF. The CDR3 DNA is TGTGCCAGCAGCCGCAGTGGACAGAGAGGAGAGACCCAGTACTTC.

The rearrangement links TRBV12-3 or TRBV12-4 to TRBJ2-3; D is possibly TRBD1 or TRBD2 (5 bases each). CDR3 length equals 14 residues. Deletions cut 7 bases from V and 3 bases from J, with 14 bases between. The chain's CDR3 is CASTRDVATDTQYF. Here the CDR3 DNA reads TGTGCCAGCACCCGGGACGTGGCTACAGATACGCAGTATTTT.

This rearrangement joins TRBV28 to TRBJ1-2; D gene uncertain. This CDR3 region has 13 residues. CDR1 is MDHEN, CDR2 SYDVKM, per germline. V was pared by 7 bases and J by 2 bases, with 11 bases between. The CDR3 region has the DNA TGTGCCAGCACGGTAGGAATCAACTATGGCTACACCTTC. This encodes CASTVGINYGYTF.

This clonotype has ten or more counts. The CDR3 loop is CSARSPAGETQYF. In nucleotides, the CDR3 is TGCAGTGCCAGAAGCCCGGCGGGGGAGACCCAGTACTTC. The chain recombines TRBV20-1 with TRBJ2-5; D may be TRBD2 (6 bases). This CDR3 has 13 amino acids. Trimming took off 6 bases at V and 5 bases at J, with 16 bases between the two ends. Germline values: CDR1 DFQATT, CDR2 SNEGSKA (reference sequence).

V usage is TRBV20-1 and J usage is TRBJ1-2, with 9 bases that match TRBD1. The CDR3 totals 13 residues. V shed 4 bases and J 7 bases; nucleotides not matched to a gene: 7. The germline CDR1 and CDR2 sequences are DFQATT and SNEGSKA (reference sequence). CDR3 in DNA: TGCAGTGCTACAATCACAGGGGGCCCTGGCTACACCTTC. It yields the protein CSATITGGPGYTF.

This chain connects TRBV5-1 to TRBJ2-5, with 11 bases identical to TRBD2. The CDR3 is 15 residues long. Trimming took 1 base from V and 11 from J; bases not matched to a gene: 10. CDR1 is SGHRS and CDR2 is YFSETQ in the germline V gene. The CDR3 reads CASSLTASGGNEQYF. The CDR3 nucleotides read TGCGCCAGCAGCTTGACGGCTAGCGGGGGGAATGAGCAGTACTTC. Combining the CDR3 with reference TRBV5-1 and TRBJ2-5 gives the whole variable domain KAGVTQTPRYLIKTRGQQVTLSCSPISGHRSVSWYQQTPGQGLQFLFEYFSETQRNKGNFPGRFSGRQFSNSRSEMNVSTLELGDSALYLCASSLTASGGNEQYFGPGTRLLVL.